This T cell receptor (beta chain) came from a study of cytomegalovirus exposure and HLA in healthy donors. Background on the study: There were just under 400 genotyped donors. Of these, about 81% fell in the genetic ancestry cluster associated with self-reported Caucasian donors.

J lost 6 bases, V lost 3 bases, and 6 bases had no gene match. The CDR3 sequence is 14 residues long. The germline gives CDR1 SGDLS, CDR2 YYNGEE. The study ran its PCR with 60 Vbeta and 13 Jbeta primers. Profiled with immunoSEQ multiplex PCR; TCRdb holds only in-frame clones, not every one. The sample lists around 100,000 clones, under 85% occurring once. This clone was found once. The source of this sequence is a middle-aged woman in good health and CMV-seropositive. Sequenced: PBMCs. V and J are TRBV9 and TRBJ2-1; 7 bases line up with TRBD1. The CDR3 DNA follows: TGTGCCAGCAGCGCCCGACAGGGTTCCAATGAGCAGTTCTTC. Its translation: CASSARQGSNEQFF. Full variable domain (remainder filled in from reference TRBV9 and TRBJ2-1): DSGVTQTPKHLITATGQRVTLRCSPRSGDLSVYWYQQSLDQGLQFLIQYYNGEERAKGNILERFSAQQFPDLHSELNLSSLELGDSALYFCASSARQGSNEQFFGPGTRLTVL.